What follows are 19 T cell receptor beta chains derived from one specimen sequenced in a study of T cell changes during pregnancy in multiple sclerosis. Assay used: immunoSEQ multiplex PCR; TCRdb lists only in-frame clones, some missing. This table has around 52,000 clones, around 90% appearing once. Source: CD4+ T cells from peripheral blood mononuclear cells, taken in the second trimester of pregnancy. These receptors all stem from a female donor with multiple sclerosis, enrolled in a pregnancy study.

The chain links TRBV2 to TRBJ2-5, with 12 nucleotides matching TRBD1. The CDR3 is made up of 13 amino acids. Trimming cost V 8 bases and J 4 bases; bases outside gene matches: 2. CDR1 SNHLY and CDR2 FYNNEI come from the germline V gene. For the CDR3, the DNA is TGTGCCAGCTGGGACAGGGGGCGAGAGACCCAGTACTTC. It encodes CASWDRGRETQYF.

The chain has TRBV6-6 and TRBJ2-2; 13 bases line up with TRBD2. This CDR3 is built from 16 residues. The germline V gene encodes CDR1 MNHNY and CDR2 SVGAGI (reference sequence). V shed 6 bases and J 7 bases; nucleotides not matched to a gene: 8. The CDR3 sequence is CASSQTSGRALGELFF. The CDR3 coding sequence is TGTGCCAGCAGCCAAACTAGCGGGAGGGCGCTCGGGGAGCTGTTTTTT.

The V gene is TRBV7-2, the J gene TRBJ1-6; D may be TRBD1 (5 bases). The CDR3 totals 15 residues. V was pared by 2 bases and J by 5 bases, with 10 bases between. Looked up from germline, CDR1 is SGHTA and CDR2 is FQGNSA. CDR3 coding DNA: TGTGCCAGCAGCTTAAGGGGCATTAATAATTCACCCCTCCACTTT. As protein: CASSLRGINNSPLHF.

This chain joins TRBV5-6 and TRBJ2-3, with TRBD1 as a possible D gene (5 bases). Germline V CDR1 and CDR2: SGHDT, YYEEEE. The CDR3 length is 15 residues. V was trimmed by 1 base and J by 2 bases, leaving 11 bases between them. The CDR3 sequence: CASSLTTGPTDTQYF. The DNA for the CDR3 is TGTGCCAGCAGCTTGACAACAGGACCCACAGATACGCAGTATTTT.

The rearrangement links TRBV6-5 to TRBJ1-1; possibly TRBD1 for D (5 bases). Looked up from germline, CDR1 is MNHEY and CDR2 is SVGAGI. Trimming removed 0 bases at V and 2 bases at J, with 13 bases between. CDR3 size: 16 residues. CDR3 DNA sequence: TGTGCCAGCAGTTACTCGGGGGGGTACTTCAACACTGAAGCTTTCTTT. Residues: CASSYSGGYFNTEAFF.

V is TRBV11-2 and J is TRBJ2-6; maybe TRBD1 (5 bases). The CDR3 loop spans 15 amino acids. Germline V gives CDR1 SGHAT, CDR2 FQNNGV. V dropped 1 base and J dropped 4 bases, with 8 bases sitting between them. CDR3 DNA: TGTGCCAGCAGCTTAGCCAGGGCCGGGGCCAACGTCCTGACTTTC. Protein product: CASSLARAGANVLTF. Based on the CDR3 plus reference TRBV11-2 and TRBJ2-6, the full variable domain is EAGVAQSPRYKIIEKRQSVAFWCNPISGHATLYWYQQILGQGPKLLIQFQNNGVVDDSQLPKDRFSAERLKGVDSTLKIQPAKLEDSAVYLCASSLARAGANVLTFGAGSRLTVL.

The V call is TRBV5-4, the J call TRBJ1-3; 7 bases are shared with TRBD1. V was clipped by 3 bases and J by 2 bases; unmatched bases: 8. Per the germline V gene, CDR1 is SGHNT and CDR2 is YYREEE (reference sequence). The CDR3 is 16 amino acids. The CDR3, as DNA: TGTGCCAGCAGCTCCACCCAGGGGGGCCCTGGAAACACCATATATTTT. Amino acids: CASSSTQGGPGNTIYF.

The chain couples TRBV7-9 to TRBJ2-1, with 14 bases that match TRBD2. Trimming took 0 bases from V and 6 from J; bases not matched to a gene: 4. Per germline, CDR1 SEHNR and CDR2 FQNEAQ (reference sequence). CDR3 length equals 17 residues. The CDR3 region is CASSLAGLAGGRNEQFF. Here the CDR3 DNA reads TGTGCCAGCAGCTTAGCCGGACTAGCGGGGGGACGCAATGAGCAGTTCTTC.

This clone has just one count. The chain uses TRBV6-5 and TRBJ2-7, with D unclear. Germline CDR1 is MNHEY and CDR2 is SVGAGI. CDR3 length equals 16 residues. Deletions cut 4 bases from V and 2 bases from J, with 18 bases between. The CDR3 DNA is TGTGCCAGCAGTTCGCGTCCCCCCGGAGACCCCTACGAGCAGTACTTC. This sequence encodes CASSSRPPGDPYEQYF.

V is TRBV5-4 and J is TRBJ2-7; D gene uncertain. This CDR3 contains 12 residues. V lost 1 base and J lost 3, with 5 bases in between. In germline, CDR1 is SGHNT, CDR2 YYREEE (reference sequence). The CDR3 nucleotides read TGTGCCAGCAGCTTGTACGGCTACGAGCAGTACTTC. Amino acids: CASSLYGYEQYF.

V gene TRBV4-1 combines with J gene TRBJ2-3; 7 bases match TRBD1. The V segment lost 5 bases and the J segment 4 bases; nucleotides outside the gene matches: 6. The CDR3 is made up of 14 amino acids. Germline assignment: CDR1 MGHRA and CDR2 YSYEKL. CDR3 protein: CASSTGTVPDTQYF. The CDR3 DNA sequence: TGCGCCAGCAGCACAGGGACAGTGCCAGATACGCAGTATTTT.

This chain joins TRBV5-8 and TRBJ1-1, with D possibly being TRBD1 (6 bases). The germline gives CDR1 SGHTS, CDR2 YDEGEE. V shed 1 base and J shed 3 bases, with 10 bases lying between them. The CDR3 runs 14 residues. DNA of the CDR3: TGTGCCAGCAGCTTGAGGCAGGGGTACACTGAAGCTTTCTTT. The encoded protein is CASSLRQGYTEAFF. Supplemented by reference TRBV5-8 and TRBJ1-1, the full variable domain reads EAGVTQSPTHLIKTRGQQATLRCSPISGHTSVYWYQQALGLGLQFLLWYDEGEERNRGNFPPRFSGRQFPNYSSELNVNALELEDSALYLCASSLRQGYTEAFFGQGTRLTVV.

Here the CDR3 DNA reads TGTGCCAGCAGTTACCAAATCAATGGGGAGCTGTTTTTT. The encoded protein is CASSYQINGELFF. The chain joins TRBV6-5 to TRBJ2-2; D remains ambiguous. The V end was cut by 2 bases, the J end by 8 bases, with 9 bases between. The CDR3 has 13 residues. The V gene's germline CDR1 is MNHEY and CDR2 SVGAGI.

The chain has TRBV7-3 and TRBJ2-3, with 9 bases fitting TRBD2. V shed 3 bases and J 4 bases; nucleotides not matched to a gene: 8. The CDR3 extends over 16 amino acids. The germline CDR1 and CDR2 sequences are SGHTA and FQGTGA. The chain's CDR3 is CASSFLSAGGSDTQYF. The DNA for the CDR3 is TGTGCCAGCAGCTTTCTGTCAGCGGGAGGATCAGATACGCAGTATTTT. The complete variable domain, with remaining parts taken from reference TRBV7-3 and TRBJ2-3, reads GAGVSQTPSNKVTEKGKYVELRCDPISGHTALYWYRQSLGQGPEFLIYFQGTGAADDSGLPNDRFFAVRPEGSVSTLKIQRTERGDSAVYLCASSFLSAGGSDTQYFGPGTRLTVL.

This sequence joins TRBV18 and TRBJ2-7; possible D gene TRBD1, 6 bases. The CDR3 has 13 amino acids. With 3 bases removed from V and 6 bases from J, the gap between germline ends came to 12 bases. In germline, CDR1 is KGHSH, CDR2 LQKENI. CDR3 in amino acids: CASSPPGVSEQYF. CDR3 in DNA: TGTGCCAGCTCACCGCCAGGGGTGAGCGAGCAGTACTTC.

The V and J genes are TRBV25-1 and TRBJ2-2; 15 bases are shared with TRBD2. The CDR3 spans 18 residues. Germline CDR1 and CDR2: MGHDK and SYGVNS. After removal of 6 bases from V and 0 bases from J, the junction contained 5 bases not matched to a gene. CDR3 DNA: TGTGCCAGCAGGACGAGGACTAGCGGGGGGGCGAACACCGGGGAGCTGTTTTTT. It codes for CASRTRTSGGANTGELFF.

This clone showed up just a few times. This chain uses TRBV11-2 with TRBJ1-1; D unclear. V was cut by 1 base and J by 9 bases, with 9 bases left in between. The CDR3 consists of 12 residues. CDR1 and CDR2 (germline): SGHAT, FQNNGV. DNA of the CDR3: TGTGCCAGCAGCTTAGCCGGAGGGAAAGCTTTCTTT. This sequence encodes CASSLAGGKAFF. The entire variable domain, with the rest obtained from reference TRBV11-2 and TRBJ1-1, is as follows: EAGVAQSPRYKIIEKRQSVAFWCNPISGHATLYWYQQILGQGPKLLIQFQNNGVVDDSQLPKDRFSAERLKGVDSTLKIQPAKLEDSAVYLCASSLAGGKAFFGQGTRLTVV.

This chain connects TRBV29-1 to TRBJ2-1; maybe TRBD2 (5 bases). This CDR3 spans 15 amino acids. V was trimmed by 4 bases and J by 5 bases, leaving 18 bases between them. The V gene's germline CDR1 is SQVTM and CDR2 ANQGSEA. The CDR3 loop reads CSVGLRARANNEQFF. For the CDR3, the DNA is TGCAGCGTTGGCCTTCGAGCGAGGGCTAACAATGAGCAGTTCTTC.

The genes are TRBV18 and TRBJ1-2; 7 bases map to TRBD1. Per germline, CDR1 KGHSH and CDR2 LQKENI. The ends lost 4 bases at V and 4 bases at J; junction bases unmatched: 6. This CDR3 comprises 14 residues. Written as DNA, the CDR3 is TGTGCCAGCTCACTGCAACGGGACAGCTATGGCTACACCTTC. It yields the protein CASSLQRDSYGYTF.